A single sample gave rise to the 22 T cell receptor beta chains below, sequenced in a study of identifying expanded T cells in peripheral blood. Data came from immunoSEQ multiplex PCR; TCRdb stores just in-frame clones and leaves some out. The sample lists more than 75,000 clones; 88% were seen once. Sequencing was performed on blood. The receptors shown here come from a person between 18 and 69 years old in good health.

The chain couples TRBV9 to TRBJ2-1; 7 bases match TRBD1. The CDR3 length is 15 residues. V shed 3 bases, J shed 2 bases, and the junction held 5 bases outside the gene matches. The germline gives CDR1 SGDLS, CDR2 YYNGEE. This CDR3 reads CASSGPGTAYNEQFF. Written as DNA, the CDR3 is TGTGCCAGCAGCGGACCCGGGACAGCCTACAATGAGCAGTTCTTC. Based on the CDR3 plus reference TRBV9 and TRBJ2-1, the full variable domain is DSGVTQTPKHLITATGQRVTLRCSPRSGDLSVYWYQQSLDQGLQFLIQYYNGEERAKGNILERFSAQQFPDLHSELNLSSLELGDSALYFCASSGPGTAYNEQFFGPGTRLTVL.

J is TRBJ2-1 and V is TRBV19; unclear D gene. V lost 6 bases to trimming and J lost 8 bases, with 14 bases between them. The germline CDR1 and CDR2 sequences are LNHDA and SQIVND (reference sequence). This CDR3 contains 13 residues. This chain's CDR3 is CASSYRFGYEQFF. The CDR3 DNA follows: TGTGCCAGTAGCTACCGCTTCGGATATGAGCAGTTCTTC.

The chain links TRBV9 to TRBJ1-6, with D unresolved. The V gene's germline CDR1 is SGDLS and CDR2 YYNGEE. The V and J ends lost 4 bases and 7 bases respectively, with 9 bases between them. This CDR3 is 13 amino acids long. The CDR3 coding sequence is TGTGCCAGCAGCTCGGACGGCAATTCACCCCTCCACTTT. This codes for CASSSDGNSPLHF.

This chain uses TRBV7-2 with TRBJ1-3, with 7 nucleotides matching TRBD1. This CDR3 has 16 residues. Trimming cost V 1 base and J 4 bases; bases outside gene matches: 7. Germline-derived CDR1 and CDR2 are SGHTA and FQGNSA. CDR3 protein: CASSLVGRGMGNTIYF. The CDR3 DNA reads TGTGCCAGCAGCTTAGTTGGCAGGGGGATGGGAAACACCATATATTTT. The full variable domain, its missing parts supplied by reference TRBV7-2 and TRBJ1-3, is GAGVSQSPSNKVTEKGKDVELRCDPISGHTALYWYRQSLGQGLEFLIYFQGNSAPDKSGLPSDRFSAERTGGSVSTLTIQRTQQEDSAVYLCASSLVGRGMGNTIYFGEGSWLTVV.

This clone was picked up a small number of times. This chain connects TRBV5-4 to TRBJ1-2; D is unclear. The CDR3 spans 15 residues. Germline V gene data show CDR1 as SGHNT and CDR2 as YYREEE (reference sequence). V was clipped by 1 base and J by 4 bases, with 14 bases between them. Here the CDR3 DNA reads TGTGCCAGCAGCTTGAGGGTGGCGGCGTTCTATGGCTACACCTTC. As protein: CASSLRVAAFYGYTF.

Here the CDR3 DNA reads TGTGCCAGCAGCAATGAGACTAGCGGGAGCCACGAGCAGTACTTC. Its protein product is CASSNETSGSHEQYF. This chain connects TRBV21-1 to TRBJ2-7; no DNA check was done on the table's D call, TRBD2. TRBV21-1 is described as a pseudogene. This CDR3 has 15 residues.

V usage is TRBV10-3 and J usage is TRBJ1-1, with D tentatively TRBD1 (5 bases). The V end was cut by 7 bases, the J end by 0 bases, with 15 bases between. This CDR3 is 15 amino acids long. Germline CDR1 reads ENHRY; CDR2 reads SYGVKD. CDR3 sequence reads: CAITPAGDMNTEAFF. The CDR3 nucleotides read TGTGCCATCACCCCAGCGGGGGATATGAACACTGAAGCTTTCTTT.

The chain combines TRBV14 with TRBJ2-5, with 12 bases fitting TRBD1. The J segment lost 1 base and the V segment lost 2 bases, leaving 8 bases of the junction unmatched. Per germline, CDR1 SGHDN and CDR2 FVKESK. This CDR3 comprises 18 residues. This CDR3 is CASSQLGQGASVQETQYF. CDR3 nucleotides: TGTGCCAGCAGCCAACTGGGACAGGGGGCGTCGGTCCAAGAGACCCAGTACTTC. Full variable domain (outside the CDR3, taken from reference TRBV14 and TRBJ2-5): EAGVTQFPSHSVIEKGQTVTLRCDPISGHDNLYWYRRVMGKEIKFLLHFVKESKQDESGMPNNRFLAERTGGTYSTLKVQPAELEDSGVYFCASSQLGQGASVQETQYFGPGTRLLVL.

The chain joins TRBV25-1 to TRBJ2-1; D not certain. The CDR3 sequence is 13 residues long. The V gene lost 3 bases and the J gene lost 7 bases, with 10 bases spanning the gap. Germline CDR1 reads MGHDK; CDR2 reads SYGVNS. The CDR3 DNA reads as TGTGCCAGCAGTGATGCAGGTTCGAATGAGCAGTTCTTC. It codes for CASSDAGSNEQFF.

The V call is TRBV10-2, the J call TRBJ1-2; D is unclear. Trimming took off 4 bases at V and 4 bases at J, with 10 bases between the two ends. This CDR3 contains 13 residues. Germline loops: CDR1 WSHSY, CDR2 SAAADI. In nucleotides, the CDR3 is TGCGCCAGCAGTGGTCAGGAACTCTATGGCTACACCTTC. It translates to CASSGQELYGYTF.

The V call is TRBV28, the J call TRBJ1-4; D not certain. There are 13 residues in the CDR3. Deletions cut 5 bases from V and 9 bases from J, with 13 bases between. In germline, CDR1 is MDHEN, CDR2 SYDVKM. The CDR3 nucleotides read TGTGCCAGCAGTACCCTAGGGCTAAAAAAACTGTTTTTT. The encoded protein is CASSTLGLKKLFF.

The chain recombines TRBV2 with TRBJ2-3, with D perhaps TRBD2 (6 bases). Between the trimmed V and J ends, which lost 8 bases and 2 bases, there was a span of 14 bases. The CDR3 is 14 amino acids. Germline lookup yields CDR1 SNHLY and CDR2 FYNNEI. The CDR3 here is CASAWRGITDTQYF. CDR3 coding DNA: TGTGCCAGCGCTTGGAGGGGTATCACAGATACGCAGTATTTT. The complete variable domain, with remaining parts taken from reference TRBV2 and TRBJ2-3, reads EPEVTQTPSHQVTQMGQEVILRCVPISNHLYFYWYRQILGQKVEFLVSFYNNEISEKSEIFDDQFSVERPDGSNFTLKIRSTKLEDSAMYFCASAWRGITDTQYFGPGTRLTVL.

The chain recombines TRBV28 with TRBJ2-5, with 8 bases fitting TRBD1. The J call may be incorrect, as the DNA end agrees better with TRBJ2-7. CDR3 length equals 13 residues. Looked up from germline, CDR1 is MDHEN and CDR2 is SYDVKM. DNA for the CDR3: TGTGCCAGCAGTTGGGACAGGTCGTACGAGCAGTACTTC. This encodes CASSWDRSYEQYF.

The V gene is TRBV27, the J gene TRBJ2-1, with a tentative D call TRBD2 (5 bases). V was pared by 5 bases and J by 0 bases, with 11 bases between. CDR1 MNHEY and CDR2 SMNVEV come from the germline V gene (reference sequence). The CDR3 consists of 15 residues. CDR3 bases: TGTGCCAGCAGTGAAAGACTAAGCTCCTACAATGAGCAGTTCTTC. This codes for CASSERLSSYNEQFF.

The chain is built from TRBV6-6 and TRBJ1-5; TRBD1 is a possible D gene (5 bases). The CDR3 loop spans 15 amino acids. The ends were cut back, 5 bases at V and 0 bases at J, with 11 bases in the middle. Germline V lookup: CDR1 MNHNY, CDR2 SVGAGI (reference sequence). CDR3 nucleotide sequence: TGTGCCAGCAGTAGCGTGGGGGGTAGCAATCAGCCCCAGCATTTT. It codes for CASSSVGGSNQPQHF.

The chain links TRBV6-6 to TRBJ1-4; possibly TRBD1 for D (5 bases). V lost 2 bases, J lost 5 bases, and 6 bases lay in between. Germline loops: CDR1 MNHNY, CDR2 SVGAGI (reference sequence). CDR3 size: 13 residues. CDR3 DNA: TGTGCCAGCAGTTACCGGGGGAATGAAAAACTGTTTTTT. This codes for CASSYRGNEKLFF.

This clone was seen once. The rearrangement links TRBV6-1 to TRBJ2-5; perhaps TRBD1 as D (5 bases). The CDR3 consists of 14 residues. Germline CDR1 reads MNHNS; CDR2 reads SASEGT. The V gene lost 1 base and the J gene lost 4 bases, with 10 bases spanning the gap. The chain's CDR3 is CASSEGSGPETQYF. CDR3 DNA: TGTGCCAGCAGTGAAGGGTCAGGGCCAGAGACCCAGTACTTC.

This clone was seen only a few times. V is TRBV4-1 and J is TRBJ2-7, with 9 bases lining up with TRBD2. The CDR3 runs to 16 residues. V lost 0 bases to trimming and J lost 5 bases; unmatched junction nucleotides: 8. CDR1 and CDR2 (germline): MGHRA, YSYEKL. The CDR3 bases are TGCGCCAGCAGCCAAGATGAAGGTAGCGGGAGCAACGAGCAGTACTTC. This gives the protein CASSQDEGSGSNEQYF.

The chain employs TRBV7-2 and TRBJ1-2; D is unresolved. Germline CDR1 is SGHTA and CDR2 is FQGNSA. This CDR3 comprises 13 residues. Trimming removed 1 base from V and 4 bases from J, with 7 bases in between. This CDR3 is CASSLGPRYGYTF. CDR3 sequence (DNA): TGTGCCAGCAGCTTAGGGCCGCGCTATGGCTACACCTTC.

The V gene is TRBV7-9, the J gene TRBJ2-7; D call uncertain. With 3 bases removed from V and 0 bases from J, the gap between germline ends came to 6 bases. The germline V gene encodes CDR1 SEHNR and CDR2 FQNEAQ (reference sequence). This CDR3 is built from 13 residues. CDR3 in amino acids: CASSFIDSYEQYF. The CDR3 nucleotides are TGTGCCAGCAGCTTCATAGACTCCTACGAGCAGTACTTC.

The J gene is TRBJ1-2, the V gene TRBV18; D is unresolved. The CDR3 is 13 amino acids. Germline CDR1 KGHSH, CDR2 LQKENI. V lost 0 bases and J 5 bases, leaving 7 bases between the germline ends. The CDR3 loop reads CASSPPTEYGYTF. CDR3 nucleotide sequence: TGTGCCAGCTCACCACCGACGGAATATGGCTACACCTTC.

The genes are TRBV18 and TRBJ1-4, with D tentatively TRBD1 (5 bases). The CDR3 is 14 residues long. Germline V gene sequence: CDR1 KGHSH, CDR2 LQKENI. Trimming shortened V by 4 bases and J by 8 bases, and 14 bases separated the two germline ends. This CDR3 is CASSRGSEGEKLFF. DNA for the CDR3: TGTGCCAGCTCACGGGGCAGTGAGGGGGAAAAACTGTTTTTT.